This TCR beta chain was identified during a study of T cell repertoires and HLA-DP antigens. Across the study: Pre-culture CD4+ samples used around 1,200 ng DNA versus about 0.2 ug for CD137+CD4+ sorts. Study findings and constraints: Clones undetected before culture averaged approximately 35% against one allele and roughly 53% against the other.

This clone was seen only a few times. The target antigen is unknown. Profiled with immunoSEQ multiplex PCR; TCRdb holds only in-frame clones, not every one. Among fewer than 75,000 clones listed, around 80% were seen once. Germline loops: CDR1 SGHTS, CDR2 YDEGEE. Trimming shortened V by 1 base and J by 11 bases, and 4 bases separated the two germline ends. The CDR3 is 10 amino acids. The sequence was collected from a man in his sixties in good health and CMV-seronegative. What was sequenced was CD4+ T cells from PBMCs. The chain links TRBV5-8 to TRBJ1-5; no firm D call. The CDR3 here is CASSLQAQHF. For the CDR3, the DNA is TGTGCCAGCAGCTTGCAGGCCCAGCATTTT.